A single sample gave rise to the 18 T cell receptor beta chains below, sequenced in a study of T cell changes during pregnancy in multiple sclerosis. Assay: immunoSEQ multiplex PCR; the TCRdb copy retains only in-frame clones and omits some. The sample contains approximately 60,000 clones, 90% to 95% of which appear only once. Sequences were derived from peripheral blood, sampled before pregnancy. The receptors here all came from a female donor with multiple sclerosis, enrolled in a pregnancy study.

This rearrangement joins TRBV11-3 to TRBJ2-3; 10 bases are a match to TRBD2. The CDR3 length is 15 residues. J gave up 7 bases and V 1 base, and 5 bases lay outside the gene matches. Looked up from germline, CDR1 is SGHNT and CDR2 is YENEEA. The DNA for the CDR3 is TGTGCCAGCAGCTTAGGGCCGACTAGCGGGCATACGCAGTATTTT. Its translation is CASSLGPTSGHTQYF.

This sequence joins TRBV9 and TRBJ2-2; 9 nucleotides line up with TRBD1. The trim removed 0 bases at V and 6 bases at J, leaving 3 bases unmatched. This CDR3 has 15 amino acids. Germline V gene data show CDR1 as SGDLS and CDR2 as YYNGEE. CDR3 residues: CASSVGDRVSGELFF. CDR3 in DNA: TGTGCCAGCAGCGTAGGGGACAGGGTATCCGGGGAGCTGTTTTTT.

For the CDR3, the DNA is TGTGCCAGCAGCCGGGGACAGGGTGAAGCTTTCTTT. Amino acid sequence: CASSRGQGEAFF. The J gene is TRBJ1-1, the V gene TRBV6-5, with 9 bases identical to TRBD1. The CDR3 runs to 12 residues. The V gene end was trimmed by 6 bases and the J gene end by 7 bases; junction bases not matched to a gene: 3. The V gene's germline CDR1 is MNHEY and CDR2 SVGAGI.

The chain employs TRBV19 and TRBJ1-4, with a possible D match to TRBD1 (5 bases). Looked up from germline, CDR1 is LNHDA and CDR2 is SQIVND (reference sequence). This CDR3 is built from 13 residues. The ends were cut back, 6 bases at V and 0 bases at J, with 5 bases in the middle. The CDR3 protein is CASRTATNEKLFF. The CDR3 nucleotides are TGTGCCAGTAGGACAGCAACTAATGAAAAACTGTTTTTT.

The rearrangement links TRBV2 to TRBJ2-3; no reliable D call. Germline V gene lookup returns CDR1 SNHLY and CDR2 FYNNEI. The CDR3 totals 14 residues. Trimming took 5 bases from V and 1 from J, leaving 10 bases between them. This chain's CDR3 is CASSFVIGTDTQYF. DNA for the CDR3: TGTGCCAGCAGTTTCGTAATTGGCACAGATACGCAGTATTTT.

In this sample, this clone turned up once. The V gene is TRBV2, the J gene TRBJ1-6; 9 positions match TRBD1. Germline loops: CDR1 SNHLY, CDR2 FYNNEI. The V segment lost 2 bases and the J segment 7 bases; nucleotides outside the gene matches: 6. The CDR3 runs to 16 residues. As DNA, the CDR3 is TGTGCCAGCAGTGAACGCCAGGACAGGGGAAATTCACCCCTCCACTTT. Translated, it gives CASSERQDRGNSPLHF.

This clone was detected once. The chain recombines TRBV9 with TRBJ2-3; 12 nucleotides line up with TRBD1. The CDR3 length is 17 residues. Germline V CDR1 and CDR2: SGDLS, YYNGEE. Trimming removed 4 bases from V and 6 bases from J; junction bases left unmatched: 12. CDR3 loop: CASSLSGTGGAWDTQYF. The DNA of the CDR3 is TGTGCCAGCAGCTTATCCGGGACAGGGGGCGCTTGGGATACGCAGTATTTT. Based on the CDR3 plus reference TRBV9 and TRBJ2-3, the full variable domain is DSGVTQTPKHLITATGQRVTLRCSPRSGDLSVYWYQQSLDQGLQFLIQYYNGEERAKGNILERFSAQQFPDLHSELNLSSLELGDSALYFCASSLSGTGGAWDTQYFGPGTRLTVL.

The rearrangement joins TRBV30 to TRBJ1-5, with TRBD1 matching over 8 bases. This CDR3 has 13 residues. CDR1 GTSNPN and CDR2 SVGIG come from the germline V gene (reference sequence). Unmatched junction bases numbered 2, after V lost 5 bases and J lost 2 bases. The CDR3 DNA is TGTGCCTGGCGGGACAGGCGCAATCAGCCCCAGCATTTT. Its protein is CAWRDRRNQPQHF.

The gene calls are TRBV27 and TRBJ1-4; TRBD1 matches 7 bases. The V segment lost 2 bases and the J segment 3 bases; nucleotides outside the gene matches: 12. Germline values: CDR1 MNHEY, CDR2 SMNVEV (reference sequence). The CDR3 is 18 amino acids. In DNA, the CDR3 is TGTGCCAGCAGTTTACTGACAGGGAGCAGGGCGGCTAATGAAAAACTGTTTTTT. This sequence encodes CASSLLTGSRAANEKLFF. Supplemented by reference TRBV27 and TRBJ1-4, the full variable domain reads EAQVTQNPRYLITVTGKKLTVTCSQNMNHEYMSWYRQDPGLGLRQIYYSMNVEVTDKGDVPEGYKVSRKEKRNFPLILESPSPNQTSLYFCASSLLTGSRAANEKLFFGSGTQLSVL.

CDR3: CASSLIRGSFGTKEQFF. Written as DNA, the CDR3 is TGTGCCAGCAGTTTAATCAGGGGGTCTTTTGGTACAAAGGAGCAGTTCTTC. The chain has TRBV27 and TRBJ2-1; 7 bases are a match to TRBD1. Trimming cost V 2 bases and J 10 bases; bases outside gene matches: 17. Per the germline V gene, CDR1 is MNHEY and CDR2 is SMNVEV (reference sequence). The CDR3 length is 17 residues.

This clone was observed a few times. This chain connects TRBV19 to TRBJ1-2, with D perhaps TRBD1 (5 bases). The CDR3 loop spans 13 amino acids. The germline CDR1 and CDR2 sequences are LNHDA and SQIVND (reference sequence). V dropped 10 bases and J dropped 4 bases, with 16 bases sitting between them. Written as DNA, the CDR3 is TGTGCCACCAGAGGGAGGGGAAGCTATGGCTACACCTTC. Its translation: CATRGRGSYGYTF.

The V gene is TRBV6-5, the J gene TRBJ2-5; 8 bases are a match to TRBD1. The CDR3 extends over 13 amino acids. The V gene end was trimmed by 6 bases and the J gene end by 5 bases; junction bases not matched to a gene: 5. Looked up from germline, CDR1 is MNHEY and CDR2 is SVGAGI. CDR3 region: CASRAGGIETQYF. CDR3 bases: TGTGCCAGCAGGGCAGGGGGCATCGAGACCCAGTACTTC.

The CDR3 nucleotides are TGTGCCAGCAGACCATCAGGGGGCTTAAACGAGCAGTACTTC. Amino acids: CASRPSGGLNEQYF. The chain has TRBV6-5 and TRBJ2-7; 8 bases align to TRBD1. Germline CDR1 and CDR2: MNHEY and SVGAGI. This CDR3 has 14 amino acids. The trim removed 6 bases at V and 5 bases at J, leaving 9 bases unmatched.

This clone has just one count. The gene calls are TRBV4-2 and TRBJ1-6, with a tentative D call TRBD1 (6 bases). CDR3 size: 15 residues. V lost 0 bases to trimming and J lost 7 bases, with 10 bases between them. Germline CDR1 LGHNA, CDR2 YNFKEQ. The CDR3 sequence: CASSQEPQGNSPLHF. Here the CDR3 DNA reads TGTGCCAGCAGCCAAGAGCCTCAGGGGAATTCACCCCTCCACTTT.

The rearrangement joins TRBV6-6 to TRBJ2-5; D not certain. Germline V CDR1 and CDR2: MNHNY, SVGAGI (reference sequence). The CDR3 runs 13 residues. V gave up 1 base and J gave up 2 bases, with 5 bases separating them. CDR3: CASSYYGQETQYF. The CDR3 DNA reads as TGTGCCAGCAGTTACTACGGGCAAGAGACCCAGTACTTC.

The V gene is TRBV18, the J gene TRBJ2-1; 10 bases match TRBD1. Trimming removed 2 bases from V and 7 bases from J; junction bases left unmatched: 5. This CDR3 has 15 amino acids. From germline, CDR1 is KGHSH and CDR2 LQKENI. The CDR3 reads CASSPRGQGYNEQFF. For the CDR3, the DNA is TGTGCCAGCTCACCAAGGGGACAGGGGTATAATGAGCAGTTCTTC.

The CDR3 region has the DNA TGTGCCAGTAGTGCCTCCCTACTAGCGGGGCTGAGGGATACGCAGTATTTT. Amino acid sequence: CASSASLLAGLRDTQYF. This chain joins TRBV19 and TRBJ2-3; TRBD2 agrees at 10 bases. The germline CDR1 and CDR2 sequences are LNHDA and SQIVND (reference sequence). There are 17 residues in the CDR3. Trimming cost V 5 bases and J 6 bases; bases outside gene matches: 14.

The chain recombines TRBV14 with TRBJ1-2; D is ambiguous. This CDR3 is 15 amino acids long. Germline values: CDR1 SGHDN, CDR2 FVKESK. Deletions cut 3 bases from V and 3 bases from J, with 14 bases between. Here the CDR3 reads CASSQSRPFDYGYTF. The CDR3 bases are TGTGCCAGCAGCCAGTCGCGCCCCTTCGACTATGGCTACACCTTC.